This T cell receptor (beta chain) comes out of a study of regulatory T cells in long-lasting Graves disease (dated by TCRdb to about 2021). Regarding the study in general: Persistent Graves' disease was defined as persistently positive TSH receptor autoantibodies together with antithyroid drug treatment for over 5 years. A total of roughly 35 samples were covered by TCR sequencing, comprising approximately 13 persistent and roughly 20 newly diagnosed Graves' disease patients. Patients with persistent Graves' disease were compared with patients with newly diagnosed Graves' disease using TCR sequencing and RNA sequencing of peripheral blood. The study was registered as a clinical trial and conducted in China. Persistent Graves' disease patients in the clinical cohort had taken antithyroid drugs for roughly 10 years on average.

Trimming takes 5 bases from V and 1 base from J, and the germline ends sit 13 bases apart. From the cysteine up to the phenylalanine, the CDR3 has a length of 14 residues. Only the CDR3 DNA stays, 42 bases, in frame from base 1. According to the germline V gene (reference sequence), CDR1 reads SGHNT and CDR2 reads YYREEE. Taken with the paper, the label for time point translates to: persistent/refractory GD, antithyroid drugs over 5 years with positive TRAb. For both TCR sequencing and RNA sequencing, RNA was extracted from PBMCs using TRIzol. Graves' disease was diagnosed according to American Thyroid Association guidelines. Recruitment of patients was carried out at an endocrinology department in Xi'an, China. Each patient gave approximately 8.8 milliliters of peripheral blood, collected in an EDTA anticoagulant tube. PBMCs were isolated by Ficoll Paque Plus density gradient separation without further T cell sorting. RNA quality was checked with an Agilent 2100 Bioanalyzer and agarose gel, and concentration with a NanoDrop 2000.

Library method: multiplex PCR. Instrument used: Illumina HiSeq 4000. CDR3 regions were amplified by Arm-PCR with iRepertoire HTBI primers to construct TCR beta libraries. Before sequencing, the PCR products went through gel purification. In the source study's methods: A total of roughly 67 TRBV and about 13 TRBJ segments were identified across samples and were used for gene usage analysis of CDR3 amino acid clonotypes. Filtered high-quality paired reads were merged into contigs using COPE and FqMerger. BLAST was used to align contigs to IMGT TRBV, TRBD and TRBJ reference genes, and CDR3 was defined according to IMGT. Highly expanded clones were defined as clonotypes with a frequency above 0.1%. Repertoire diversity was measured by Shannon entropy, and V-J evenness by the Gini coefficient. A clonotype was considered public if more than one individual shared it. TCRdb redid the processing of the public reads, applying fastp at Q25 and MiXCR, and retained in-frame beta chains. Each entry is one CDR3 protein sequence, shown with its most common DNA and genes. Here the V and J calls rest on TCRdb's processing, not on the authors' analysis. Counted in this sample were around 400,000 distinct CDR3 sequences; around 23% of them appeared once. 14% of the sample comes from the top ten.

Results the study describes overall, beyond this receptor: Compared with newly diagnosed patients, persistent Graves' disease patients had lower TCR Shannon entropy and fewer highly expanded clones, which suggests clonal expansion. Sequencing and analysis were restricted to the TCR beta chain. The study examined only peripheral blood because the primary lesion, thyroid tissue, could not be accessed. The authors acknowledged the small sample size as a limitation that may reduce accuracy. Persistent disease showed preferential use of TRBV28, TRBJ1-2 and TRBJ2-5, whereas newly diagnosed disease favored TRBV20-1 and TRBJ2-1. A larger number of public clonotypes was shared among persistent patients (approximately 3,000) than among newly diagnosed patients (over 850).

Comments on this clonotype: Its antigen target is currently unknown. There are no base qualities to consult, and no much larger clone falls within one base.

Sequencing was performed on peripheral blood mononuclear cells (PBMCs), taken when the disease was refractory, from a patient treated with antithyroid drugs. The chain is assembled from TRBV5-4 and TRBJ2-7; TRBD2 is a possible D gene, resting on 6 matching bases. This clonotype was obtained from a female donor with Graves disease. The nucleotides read TGTGCCAGCAGGCCCGGGACTCTTTCCTACGAGCAGTACTTC. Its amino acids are CASRPGTLSYEQYF. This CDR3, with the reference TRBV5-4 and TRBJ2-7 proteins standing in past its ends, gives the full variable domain ETGVTQSPTHLIKTRGQQVTLRCSSQSGHNTVSWYQQALGQGPQFIFQYYREEENGRGNFPPRFSGLQFPNYSSELNVNALELDDSALYLCASRPGTLSYEQYFGPGTRLTVT.